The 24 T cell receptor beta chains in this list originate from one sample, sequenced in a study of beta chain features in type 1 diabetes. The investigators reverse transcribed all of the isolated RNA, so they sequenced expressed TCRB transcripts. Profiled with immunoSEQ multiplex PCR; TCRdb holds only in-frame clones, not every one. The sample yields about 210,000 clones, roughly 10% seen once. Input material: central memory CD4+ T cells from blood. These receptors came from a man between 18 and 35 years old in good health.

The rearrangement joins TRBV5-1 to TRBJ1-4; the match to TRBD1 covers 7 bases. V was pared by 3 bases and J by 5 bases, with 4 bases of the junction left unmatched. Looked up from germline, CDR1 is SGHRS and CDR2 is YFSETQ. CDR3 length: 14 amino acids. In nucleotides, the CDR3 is TGCGCCAGCAGCTGGGACAGTCCGAATGAAAAACTGTTTTTT. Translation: CASSWDSPNEKLFF.

The CDR3 DNA follows: TGTGCCAGCAGCGTAGGACAGAGCAATCAGCCCCAGCATTTT. Translated, it gives CASSVGQSNQPQHF. The chain joins TRBV9 to TRBJ1-5, with a weak D call TRBD1 (5 bases). The CDR3 covers 14 residues. V lost 0 bases, J lost 1 base, and 5 bases lay in between. Germline assignment: CDR1 SGDLS and CDR2 YYNGEE.

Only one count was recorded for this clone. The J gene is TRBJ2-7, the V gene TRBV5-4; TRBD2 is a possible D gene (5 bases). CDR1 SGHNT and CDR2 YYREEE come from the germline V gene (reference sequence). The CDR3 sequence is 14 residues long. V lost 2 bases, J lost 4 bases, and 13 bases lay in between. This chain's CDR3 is CASSLRGPPYEQYF. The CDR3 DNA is TGTGCCAGCAGCTTACGAGGGCCCCCTTACGAGCAGTACTTC.

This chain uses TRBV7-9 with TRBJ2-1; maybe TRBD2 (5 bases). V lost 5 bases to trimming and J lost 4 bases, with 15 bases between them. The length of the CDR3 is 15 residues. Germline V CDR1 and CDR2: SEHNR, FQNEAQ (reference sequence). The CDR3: CASSRLPAAYNEQFF. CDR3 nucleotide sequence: TGTGCCAGCAGCCGACTGCCAGCGGCGTACAATGAGCAGTTCTTC.

CDR3 region: CASTGGREEKLFF. The CDR3 region has the DNA TGTGCCTCGACAGGGGGACGGGAGGAAAAACTGTTTTTT. The J gene is TRBJ1-4, the V gene TRBV10-3, with 9 bases aligning to TRBD1. Germline V lookup: CDR1 ENHRY, CDR2 SYGVKD. The CDR3 is made up of 13 amino acids. V trimming: 11 bases; J trimming: 8 bases; junction bases outside the gene matches: 9.

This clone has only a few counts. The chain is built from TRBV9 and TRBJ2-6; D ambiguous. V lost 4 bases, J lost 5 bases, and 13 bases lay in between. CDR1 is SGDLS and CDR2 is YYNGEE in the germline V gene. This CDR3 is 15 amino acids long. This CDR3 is CASSPYGSRANVLTF. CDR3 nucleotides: TGTGCCAGCAGCCCTTATGGCTCCAGGGCCAACGTCCTGACTTTC.

CDR3: CASSVTSGTDTQYF. CDR3 DNA: TGTGCCAGCAGTGTCACTAGCGGCACAGATACGCAGTATTTT. The chain couples TRBV6-1 to TRBJ2-3; 7 bases are a match to TRBD2. Germline lookup yields CDR1 MNHNS and CDR2 SASEGT. This CDR3 contains 14 residues. Trimming took 4 bases from V and 1 from J; bases not matched to a gene: 2.

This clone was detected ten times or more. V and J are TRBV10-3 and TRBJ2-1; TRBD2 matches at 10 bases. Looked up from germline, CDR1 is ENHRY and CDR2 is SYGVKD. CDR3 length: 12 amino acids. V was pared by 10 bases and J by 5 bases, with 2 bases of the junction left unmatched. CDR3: CASTSGDNEQFF. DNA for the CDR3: TGTGCCAGTACTAGCGGGGACAATGAGCAGTTCTTC.

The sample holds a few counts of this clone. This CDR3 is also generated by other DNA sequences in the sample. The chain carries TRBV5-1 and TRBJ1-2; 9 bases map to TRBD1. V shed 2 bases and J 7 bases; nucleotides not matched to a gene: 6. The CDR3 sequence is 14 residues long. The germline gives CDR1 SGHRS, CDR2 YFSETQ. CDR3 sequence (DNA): TGCGCCAGCAGCTTCACAGGGGGCGCAGGTGGCTACACCTTC. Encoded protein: CASSFTGGAGGYTF.

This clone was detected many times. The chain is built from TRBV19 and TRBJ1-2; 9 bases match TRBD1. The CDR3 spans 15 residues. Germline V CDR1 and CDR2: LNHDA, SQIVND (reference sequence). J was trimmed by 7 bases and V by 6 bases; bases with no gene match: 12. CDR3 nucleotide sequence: TGTGCCAGTAGGGCGCCGGGACAGGGTAATGGTGGCTACACCTTC. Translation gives CASRAPGQGNGGYTF.

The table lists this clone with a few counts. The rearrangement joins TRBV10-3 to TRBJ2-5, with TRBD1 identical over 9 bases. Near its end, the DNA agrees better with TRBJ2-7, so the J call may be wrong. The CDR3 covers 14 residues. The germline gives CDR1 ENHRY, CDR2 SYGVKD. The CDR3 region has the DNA TGTGCCATCAGTGACGGGACAGGGAGGTACGAGCAGTACTTC. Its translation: CAISDGTGRYEQYF.

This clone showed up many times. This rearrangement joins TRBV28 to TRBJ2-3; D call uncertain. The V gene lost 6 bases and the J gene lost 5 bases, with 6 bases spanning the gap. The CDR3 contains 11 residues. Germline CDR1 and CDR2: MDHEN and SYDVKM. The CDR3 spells CASSREDTQYF. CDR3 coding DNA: TGTGCCAGCAGCAGAGAAGATACGCAGTATTTT.

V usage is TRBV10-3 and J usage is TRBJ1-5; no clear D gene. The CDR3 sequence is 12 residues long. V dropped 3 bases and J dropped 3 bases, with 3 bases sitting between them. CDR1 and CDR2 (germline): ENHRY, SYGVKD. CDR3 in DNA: TGTGCCATCAGTGAATCCAATCAGCCCCAGCATTTT. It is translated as CAISESNQPQHF.

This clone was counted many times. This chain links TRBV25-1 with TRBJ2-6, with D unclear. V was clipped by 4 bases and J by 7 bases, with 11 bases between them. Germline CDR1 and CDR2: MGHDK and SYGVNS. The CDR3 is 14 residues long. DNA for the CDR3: TGTGCCAGCAGTGCATCCGGCCTTGCCAACGTCCTGACTTTC. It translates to CASSASGLANVLTF.

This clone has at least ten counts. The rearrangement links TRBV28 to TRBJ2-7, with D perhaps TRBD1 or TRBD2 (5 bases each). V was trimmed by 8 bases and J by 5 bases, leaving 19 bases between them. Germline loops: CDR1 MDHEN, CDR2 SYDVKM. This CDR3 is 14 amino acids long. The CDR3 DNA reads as TGTGCCAGCCAGCTAGCAAATCGGGGCGACGAGCAGTACTTC. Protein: CASQLANRGDEQYF.

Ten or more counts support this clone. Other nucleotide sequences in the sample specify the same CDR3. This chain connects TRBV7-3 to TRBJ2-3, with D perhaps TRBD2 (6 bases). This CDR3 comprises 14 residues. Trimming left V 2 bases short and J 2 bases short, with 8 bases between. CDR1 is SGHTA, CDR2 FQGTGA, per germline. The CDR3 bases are TGTGCCAGCAGCTTAGGGACTGCCACAGATACGCAGTATTTT. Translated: CASSLGTATDTQYF.

The CDR3 sequence: CASSRGLAGGLGEQFF. In nucleotides, the CDR3 is TGTGCCAGCAGCCGGGGACTAGCGGGAGGGCTGGGTGAGCAGTTCTTC. This chain joins TRBV11-2 and TRBJ2-1, with TRBD2 matching 16 bases. The V and J ends lost 5 bases and 9 bases, in that order; junction bases with no gene match: 7. The CDR3 loop spans 16 amino acids. The germline CDR1 and CDR2 sequences are SGHAT and FQNNGV.

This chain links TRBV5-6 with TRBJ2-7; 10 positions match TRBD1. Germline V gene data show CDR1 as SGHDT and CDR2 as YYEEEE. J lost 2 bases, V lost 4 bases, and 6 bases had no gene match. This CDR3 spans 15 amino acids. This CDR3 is CASSLGQGLTYEQYF. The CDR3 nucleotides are TGTGCCAGCAGCCTGGGACAGGGGCTTACCTACGAGCAGTACTTC.

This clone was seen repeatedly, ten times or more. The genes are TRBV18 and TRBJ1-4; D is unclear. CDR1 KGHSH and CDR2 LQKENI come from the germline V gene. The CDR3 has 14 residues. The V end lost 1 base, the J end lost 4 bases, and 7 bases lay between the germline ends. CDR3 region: CASSPRTVNEKLFF. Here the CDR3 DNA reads TGTGCCAGCTCACCACGAACAGTTAATGAAAAACTGTTTTTT.

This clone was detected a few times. CDR3 nucleotides: TGTGCCAGCAGCGTGGACCCCAGGGAGACCCAGTACTTC. Residues: CASSVDPRETQYF. This sequence joins TRBV7-2 and TRBJ2-5; D unresolved. Between the trimmed V and J ends, which lost 5 bases and 5 bases, there was a span of 12 bases. This CDR3 comprises 13 residues. The V gene's germline CDR1 is SGHTA and CDR2 FQGNSA.

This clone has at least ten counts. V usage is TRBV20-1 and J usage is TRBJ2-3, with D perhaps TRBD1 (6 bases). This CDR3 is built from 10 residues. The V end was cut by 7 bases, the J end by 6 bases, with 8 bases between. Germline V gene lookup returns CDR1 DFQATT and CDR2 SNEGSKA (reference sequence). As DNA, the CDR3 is TGCAGTGGTCAGGGGGATACGCAGTATTTT. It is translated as CSGQGDTQYF.

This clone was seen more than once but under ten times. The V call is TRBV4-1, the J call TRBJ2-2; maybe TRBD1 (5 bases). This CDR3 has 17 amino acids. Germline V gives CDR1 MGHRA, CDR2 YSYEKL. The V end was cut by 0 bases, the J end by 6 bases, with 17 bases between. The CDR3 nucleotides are TGCGCCAGCAGCCAAGATGGGGCAGGGCGTTTGCCCGGGGAGCTGTTTTTT. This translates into CASSQDGAGRLPGELFF.

The CDR3 bases are TGTGCCACCAGCAGAGCCGGGTGGAGGAATCAGCCCCAGCATTTT. Its protein is CATSRAGWRNQPQHF. The chain recombines TRBV15 with TRBJ1-5; D is unclear. Germline loops: CDR1 LNHNV, CDR2 YYDKDF (reference sequence). V was trimmed by 1 base and J by 4 bases, leaving 11 bases between them. The CDR3 is 15 amino acids.

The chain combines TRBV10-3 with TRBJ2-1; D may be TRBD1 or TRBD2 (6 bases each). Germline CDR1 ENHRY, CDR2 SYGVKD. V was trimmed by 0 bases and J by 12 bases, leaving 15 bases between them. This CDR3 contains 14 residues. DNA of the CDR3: TGTGCCATCAGTGAGTCCTATTTGGGGGGCCTGCAGTTCTTC. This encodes CAISESYLGGLQFF.